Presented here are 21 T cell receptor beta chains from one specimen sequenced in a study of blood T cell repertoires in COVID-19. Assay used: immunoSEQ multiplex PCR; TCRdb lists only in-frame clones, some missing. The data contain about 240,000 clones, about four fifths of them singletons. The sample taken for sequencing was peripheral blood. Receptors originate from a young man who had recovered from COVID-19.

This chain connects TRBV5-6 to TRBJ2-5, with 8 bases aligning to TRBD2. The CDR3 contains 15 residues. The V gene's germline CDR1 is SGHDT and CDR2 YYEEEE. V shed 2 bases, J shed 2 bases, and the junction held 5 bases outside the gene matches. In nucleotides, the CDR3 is TGTGCCAGCAGCTTCGTTAGCGGGGCACAAGAGACCCAGTACTTC. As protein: CASSFVSGAQETQYF.

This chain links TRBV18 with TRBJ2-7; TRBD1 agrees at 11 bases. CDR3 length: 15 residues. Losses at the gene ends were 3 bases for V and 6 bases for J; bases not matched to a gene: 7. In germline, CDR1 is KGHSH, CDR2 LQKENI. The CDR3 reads CASSPGQGDFSEQYF. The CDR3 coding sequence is TGTGCCAGCTCACCGGGACAGGGGGATTTCAGCGAGCAGTACTTC. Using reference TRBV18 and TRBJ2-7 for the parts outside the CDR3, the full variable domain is NAGVMQNPRHLVRRRGQEARLRCSPMKGHSHVYWYRQLPEEGLKFMVYLQKENIIDESGMPKERFSAEFPKEGPSILRIQQVVRGDSAAYFCASSPGQGDFSEQYFGPGTRLTVT.

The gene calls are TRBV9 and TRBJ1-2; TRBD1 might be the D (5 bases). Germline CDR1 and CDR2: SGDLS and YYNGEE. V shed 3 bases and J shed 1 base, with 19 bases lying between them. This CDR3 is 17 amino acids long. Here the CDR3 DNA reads TGTGCCAGCAGCGCCGGGCCAGGGAGGGCCCATAACTATGGCTACACCTTC. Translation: CASSAGPGRAHNYGYTF.

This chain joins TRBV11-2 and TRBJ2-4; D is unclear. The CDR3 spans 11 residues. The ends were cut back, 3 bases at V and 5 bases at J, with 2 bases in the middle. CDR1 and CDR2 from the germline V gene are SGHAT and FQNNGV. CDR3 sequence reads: CASSFENIQYF. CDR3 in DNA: TGTGCCAGCAGCTTCGAAAACATTCAGTACTTC. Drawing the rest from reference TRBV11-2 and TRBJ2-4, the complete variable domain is EAGVAQSPRYKIIEKRQSVAFWCNPISGHATLYWYQQILGQGPKLLIQFQNNGVVDDSQLPKDRFSAERLKGVDSTLKIQPAKLEDSAVYLCASSFENIQYFGAGTRLSVL.

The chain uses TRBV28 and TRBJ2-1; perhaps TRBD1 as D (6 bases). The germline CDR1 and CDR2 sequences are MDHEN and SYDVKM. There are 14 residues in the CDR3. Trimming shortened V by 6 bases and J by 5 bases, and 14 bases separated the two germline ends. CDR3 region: CASSPPTGNNEQFF. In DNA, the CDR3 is TGTGCCAGCAGCCCTCCGACAGGTAACAATGAGCAGTTCTTC. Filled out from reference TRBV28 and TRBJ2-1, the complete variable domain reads DVKVTQSSRYLVKRTGEKVFLECVQDMDHENMFWYRQDPGLGLRLIYFSYDVKMKEKGDIPEGYSVSREKKERFSLILESASTNQTSMYLCASSPPTGNNEQFFGPGTRLTVL.

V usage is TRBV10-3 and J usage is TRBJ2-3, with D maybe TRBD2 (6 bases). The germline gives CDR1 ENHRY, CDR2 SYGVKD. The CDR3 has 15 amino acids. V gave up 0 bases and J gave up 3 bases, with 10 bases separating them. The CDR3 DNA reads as TGTGCCATCAGTGAGTCGGCAGGGAGGACAGATACGCAGTATTTT. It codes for CAISESAGRTDTQYF.

CDR3 residues: CASSVDRLNTEAFF. As DNA, the CDR3 is TGTGCCAGCAGCGTCGACAGGCTAAACACTGAAGCTTTCTTT. The chain recombines TRBV9 with TRBJ1-1, with D maybe TRBD1 (6 bases). CDR3 length: 14 amino acids. Germline loops: CDR1 SGDLS, CDR2 YYNGEE. Trimming took off 2 bases at V and 2 bases at J, with 10 bases between the two ends.

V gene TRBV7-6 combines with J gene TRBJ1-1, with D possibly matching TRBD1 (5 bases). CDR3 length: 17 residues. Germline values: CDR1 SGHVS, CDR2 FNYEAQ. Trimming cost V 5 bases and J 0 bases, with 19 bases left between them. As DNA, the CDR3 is TGTGCCAGCAGCCCTATGATGGGGGGAATCGTGAACACTGAAGCTTTCTTT. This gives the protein CASSPMMGGIVNTEAFF.

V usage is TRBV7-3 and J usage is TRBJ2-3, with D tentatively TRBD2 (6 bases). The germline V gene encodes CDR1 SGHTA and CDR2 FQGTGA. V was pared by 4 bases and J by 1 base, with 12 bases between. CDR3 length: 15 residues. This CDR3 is CASSSYGTGTDTQYF. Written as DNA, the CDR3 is TGTGCCAGCAGCTCCTACGGGACTGGCACAGATACGCAGTATTTT.

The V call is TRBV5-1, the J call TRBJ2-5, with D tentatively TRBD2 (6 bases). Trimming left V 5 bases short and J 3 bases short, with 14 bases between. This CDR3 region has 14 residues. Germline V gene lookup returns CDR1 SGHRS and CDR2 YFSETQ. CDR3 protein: CASSLWGEEETQYF. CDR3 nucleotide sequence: TGCGCCAGCAGTCTGTGGGGGGAAGAAGAGACCCAGTACTTC.

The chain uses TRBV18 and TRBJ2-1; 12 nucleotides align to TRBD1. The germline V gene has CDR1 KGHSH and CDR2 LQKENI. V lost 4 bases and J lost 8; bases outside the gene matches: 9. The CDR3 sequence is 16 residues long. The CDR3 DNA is TGTGCCAGCTCACTGTTAGCCGGGACAGGGGGCGATGAGCAGTTCTTC. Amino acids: CASSLLAGTGGDEQFF.

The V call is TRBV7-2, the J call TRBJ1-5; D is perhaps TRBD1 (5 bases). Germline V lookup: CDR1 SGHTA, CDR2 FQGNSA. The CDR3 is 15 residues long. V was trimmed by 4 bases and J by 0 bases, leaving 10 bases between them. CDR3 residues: CASSWQGNSNQPQHF. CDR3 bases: TGTGCCAGCAGCTGGCAGGGTAATAGCAATCAGCCCCAGCATTTT. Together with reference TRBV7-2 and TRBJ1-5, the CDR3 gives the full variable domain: GAGVSQSPSNKVTEKGKDVELRCDPISGHTALYWYRQSLGQGLEFLIYFQGNSAPDKSGLPSDRFSAERTGGSVSTLTIQRTQQEDSAVYLCASSWQGNSNQPQHFGDGTRLSIL.

The CDR3 DNA is TGCGCCAGCAGTGAGTCGGGGGGTAACGGTGAGCAGTTCTTC. Encoded protein: CASSESGGNGEQFF. The chain has TRBV10-2 and TRBJ2-1, with a tentative D call TRBD2 (6 bases). This CDR3 region has 14 residues. Looked up from germline, CDR1 is WSHSY and CDR2 is SAAADI. Trimming took 0 bases from V and 9 from J, leaving 12 bases between them.

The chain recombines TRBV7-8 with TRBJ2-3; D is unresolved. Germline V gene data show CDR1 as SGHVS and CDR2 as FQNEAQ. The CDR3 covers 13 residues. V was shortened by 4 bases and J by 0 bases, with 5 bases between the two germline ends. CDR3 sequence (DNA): TGTGCCAGCAGCTCACTGAGCACAGATACGCAGTATTTT. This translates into CASSSLSTDTQYF.

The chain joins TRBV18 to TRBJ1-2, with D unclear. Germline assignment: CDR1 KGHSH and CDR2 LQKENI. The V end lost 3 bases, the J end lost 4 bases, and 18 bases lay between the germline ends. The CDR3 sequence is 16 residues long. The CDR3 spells CASSPGPAHGSYGYTF. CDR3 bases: TGTGCCAGCTCACCGGGCCCGGCTCACGGAAGCTATGGCTACACCTTC.

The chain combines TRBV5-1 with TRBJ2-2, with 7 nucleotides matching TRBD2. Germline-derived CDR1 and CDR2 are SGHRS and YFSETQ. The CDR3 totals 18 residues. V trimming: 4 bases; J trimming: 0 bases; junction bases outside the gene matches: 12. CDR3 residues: CASSRPGGSETNTGELFF. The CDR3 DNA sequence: TGCGCCAGCAGCCGGCCCGGGGGGTCCGAAACGAACACCGGGGAGCTGTTTTTT.

CDR3 amino acids: CASSLRGPTAEQFF. CDR3 DNA: TGTGCCAGCAGCTTGAGGGGGCCCACCGCTGAGCAGTTCTTC. The chain recombines TRBV5-4 with TRBJ2-1; 7 nucleotides align to TRBD1. CDR1 and CDR2 (germline): SGHNT, YYREEE (reference sequence). Losses at the gene ends were 1 base for V and 9 bases for J; bases not matched to a gene: 7. CDR3 length: 14 residues. The variable domain in full, with the rest retrieved from reference TRBV5-4 and TRBJ2-1, is ETGVTQSPTHLIKTRGQQVTLRCSSQSGHNTVSWYQQALGQGPQFIFQYYREEENGRGNFPPRFSGLQFPNYSSELNVNALELDDSALYLCASSLRGPTAEQFFGPGTRLTVL.

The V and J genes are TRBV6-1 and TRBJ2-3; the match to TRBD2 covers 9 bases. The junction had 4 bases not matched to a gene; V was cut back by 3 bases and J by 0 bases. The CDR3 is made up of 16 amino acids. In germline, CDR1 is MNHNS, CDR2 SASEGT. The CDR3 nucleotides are TGTGCCAGCAGTGACTTTGCGGGGGGGAGCACAGATACGCAGTATTTT. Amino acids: CASSDFAGGSTDTQYF.

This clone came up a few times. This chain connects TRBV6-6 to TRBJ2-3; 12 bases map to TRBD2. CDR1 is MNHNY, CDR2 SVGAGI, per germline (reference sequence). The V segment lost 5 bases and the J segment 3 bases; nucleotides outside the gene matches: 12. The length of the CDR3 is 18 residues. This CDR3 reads CASSRETSGGTFTDTQYF. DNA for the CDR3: TGTGCCAGCAGTCGTGAAACTAGCGGGGGGACGTTTACAGATACGCAGTATTTT.

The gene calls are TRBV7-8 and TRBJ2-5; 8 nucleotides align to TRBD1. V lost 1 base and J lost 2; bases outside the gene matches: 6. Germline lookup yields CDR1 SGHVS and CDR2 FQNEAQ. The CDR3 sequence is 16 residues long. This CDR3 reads CASSLGGGQEQETQYF. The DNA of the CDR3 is TGTGCCAGCAGCTTAGGTGGGGGACAGGAACAAGAGACCCAGTACTTC. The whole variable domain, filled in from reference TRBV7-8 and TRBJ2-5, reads GAGVSQSPRYKVAKRGQDVALRCDPISGHVSLFWYQQALGQGPEFLTYFQNEAQLDKSGLPSDRFFAERPEGSVSTLKIQRTQQEDSAVYLCASSLGGGQEQETQYFGPGTRLLVL.

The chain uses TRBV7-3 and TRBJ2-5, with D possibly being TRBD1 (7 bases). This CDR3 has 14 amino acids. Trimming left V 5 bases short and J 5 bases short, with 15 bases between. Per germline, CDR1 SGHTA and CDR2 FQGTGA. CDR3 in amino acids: CASSQGGRMETQYF. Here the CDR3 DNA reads TGTGCCAGCAGCCAGGGGGGCCGAATGGAGACCCAGTACTTC.